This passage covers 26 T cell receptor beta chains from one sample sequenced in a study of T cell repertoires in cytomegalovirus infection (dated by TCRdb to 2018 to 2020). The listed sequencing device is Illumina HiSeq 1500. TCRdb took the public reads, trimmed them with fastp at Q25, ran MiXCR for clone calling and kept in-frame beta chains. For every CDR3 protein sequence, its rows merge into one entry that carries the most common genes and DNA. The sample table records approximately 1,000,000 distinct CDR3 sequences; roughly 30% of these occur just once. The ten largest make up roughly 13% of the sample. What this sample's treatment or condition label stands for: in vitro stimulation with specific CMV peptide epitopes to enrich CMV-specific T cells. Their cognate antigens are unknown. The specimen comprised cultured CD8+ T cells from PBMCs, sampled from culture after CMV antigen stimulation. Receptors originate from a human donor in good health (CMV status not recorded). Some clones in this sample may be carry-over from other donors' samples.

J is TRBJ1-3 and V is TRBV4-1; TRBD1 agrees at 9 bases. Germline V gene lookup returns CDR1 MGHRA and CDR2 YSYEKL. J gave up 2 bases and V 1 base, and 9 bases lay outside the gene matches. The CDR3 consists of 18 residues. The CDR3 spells CASSQGGTGQGTGNTIYF. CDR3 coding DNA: TGCGCCAGCAGCCAAGGCGGGACCGGACAGGGGACTGGAAACACCATATATTTT.

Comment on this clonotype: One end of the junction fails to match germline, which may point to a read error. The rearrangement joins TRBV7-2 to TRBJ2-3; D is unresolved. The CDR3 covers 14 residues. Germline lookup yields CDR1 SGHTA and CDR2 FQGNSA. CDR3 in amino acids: CVSSFLTGLDTQYF. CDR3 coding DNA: TGTGTCAGCAGCTTCCTGACTGGGCTGGATACGCAGTATTTT.

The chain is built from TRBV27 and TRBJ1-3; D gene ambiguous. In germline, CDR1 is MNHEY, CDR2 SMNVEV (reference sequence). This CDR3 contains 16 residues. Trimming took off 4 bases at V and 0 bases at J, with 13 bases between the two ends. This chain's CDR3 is CASSYSLADSGNTIYF. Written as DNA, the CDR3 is TGTGCCAGCAGTTATTCACTTGCTGACTCTGGAAACACCATATATTTT.

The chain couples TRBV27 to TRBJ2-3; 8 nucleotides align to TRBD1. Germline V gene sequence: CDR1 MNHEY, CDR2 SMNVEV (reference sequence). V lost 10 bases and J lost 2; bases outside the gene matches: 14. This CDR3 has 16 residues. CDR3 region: CANLTGTGQDTDTQYF. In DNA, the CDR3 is TGTGCCAACCTGACTGGGACAGGCCAGGACACAGATACGCAGTATTTT.

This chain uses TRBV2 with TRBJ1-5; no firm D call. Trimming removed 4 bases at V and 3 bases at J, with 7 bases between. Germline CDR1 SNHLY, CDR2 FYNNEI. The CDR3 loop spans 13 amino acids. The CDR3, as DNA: TGTGCCAGCAGTGGACGTTACAATCAGCCCCAGCATTTT. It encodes CASSGRYNQPQHF.

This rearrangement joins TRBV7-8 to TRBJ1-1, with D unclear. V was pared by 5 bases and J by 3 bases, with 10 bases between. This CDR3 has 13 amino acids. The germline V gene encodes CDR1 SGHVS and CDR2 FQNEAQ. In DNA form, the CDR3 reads TGTGCCAGCAGCACGGGCCCATACACTGAAGCTTTCTTT. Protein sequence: CASSTGPYTEAFF.

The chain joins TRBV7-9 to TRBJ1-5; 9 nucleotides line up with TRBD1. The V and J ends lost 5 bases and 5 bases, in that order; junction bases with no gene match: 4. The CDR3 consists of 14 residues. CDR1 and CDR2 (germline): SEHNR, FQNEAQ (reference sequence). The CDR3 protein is CASSRQGGHQPQHF. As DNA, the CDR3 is TGTGCCAGCAGCCGACAGGGGGGACATCAGCCCCAGCATTTT.

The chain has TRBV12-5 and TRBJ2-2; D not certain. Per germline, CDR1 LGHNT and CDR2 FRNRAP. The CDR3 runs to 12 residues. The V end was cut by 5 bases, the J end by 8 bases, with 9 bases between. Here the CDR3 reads CASGRVEGELFF. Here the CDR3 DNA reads TGTGCTAGTGGTCGGGTGGAGGGGGAGCTGTTTTTT. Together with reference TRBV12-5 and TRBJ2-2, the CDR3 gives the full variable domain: DARVTQTPRHKVTEMGQEVTMRCQPILGHNTVFWYRQTMMQGLELLAYFRNRAPLDDSGMPKDRFSAEMPDATLATLKIQPSEPRDSAVYFCASGRVEGELFFGEGSRLTVL.

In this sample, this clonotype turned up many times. CDR3 loop: CASSLEGVGSPLHF. In nucleotides, the CDR3 is TGTGCCAGCAGCCTGGAAGGGGTGGGTTCACCCCTCCACTTT. The gene calls are TRBV5-4 and TRBJ1-6; tentative D call: TRBD1 (5 bases). Germline CDR1 and CDR2: SGHNT and YYREEE (reference sequence). The CDR3 extends over 14 amino acids. Trimming pared 4 bases from V and 9 bases from J, leaving 14 bases between.

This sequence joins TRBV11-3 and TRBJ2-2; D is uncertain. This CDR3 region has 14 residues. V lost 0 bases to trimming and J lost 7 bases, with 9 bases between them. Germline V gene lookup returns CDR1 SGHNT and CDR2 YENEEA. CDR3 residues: CASSLDPRGGELFF. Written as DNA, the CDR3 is TGTGCCAGCAGCTTAGATCCCAGAGGCGGGGAGCTGTTTTTT.

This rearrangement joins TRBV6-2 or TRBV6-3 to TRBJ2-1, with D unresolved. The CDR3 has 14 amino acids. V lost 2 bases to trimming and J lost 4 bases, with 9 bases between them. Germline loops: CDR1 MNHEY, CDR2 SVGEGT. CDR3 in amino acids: CASSYLQSYNEQFF. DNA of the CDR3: TGTGCCAGCAGTTACCTTCAGTCGTACAATGAGCAGTTCTTC.

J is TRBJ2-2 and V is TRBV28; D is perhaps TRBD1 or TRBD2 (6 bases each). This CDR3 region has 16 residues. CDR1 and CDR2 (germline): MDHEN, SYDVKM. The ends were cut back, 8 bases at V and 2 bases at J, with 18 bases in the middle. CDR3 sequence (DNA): TGTGCCAGCGGGGGGCCAGGGACGCCCAACACCGGGGAGCTGTTTTTT. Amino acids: CASGGPGTPNTGELFF.

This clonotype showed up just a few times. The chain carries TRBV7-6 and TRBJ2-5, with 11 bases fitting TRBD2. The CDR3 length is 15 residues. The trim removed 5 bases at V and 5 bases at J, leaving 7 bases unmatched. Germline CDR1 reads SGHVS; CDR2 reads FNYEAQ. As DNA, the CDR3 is TGTGCCAGCAGCCGTAGCGGGGGGGAGGTGGAGACCCAGTACTTC. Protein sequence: CASSRSGGEVETQYF.

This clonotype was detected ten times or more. CDR3 sequence (DNA): TGTGCCACCAGCAAAGAAGGATACAGGGCGAACACTGAAGCTTTCTTT. Protein sequence: CATSKEGYRANTEAFF. The chain joins TRBV15 to TRBJ1-1; D is possibly TRBD1 (6 bases). Deletions cut 4 bases from V and 1 base from J, with 16 bases between. CDR1 LNHNV and CDR2 YYDKDF come from the germline V gene (reference sequence). The CDR3 length is 16 residues.

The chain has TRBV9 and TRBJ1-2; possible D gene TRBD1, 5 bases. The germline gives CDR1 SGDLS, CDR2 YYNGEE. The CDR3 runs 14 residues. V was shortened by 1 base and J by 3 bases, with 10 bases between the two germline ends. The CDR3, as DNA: TGTGCCAGCAGCGTATCAAGGGGTGACTATGGCTACACCTTC. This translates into CASSVSRGDYGYTF.

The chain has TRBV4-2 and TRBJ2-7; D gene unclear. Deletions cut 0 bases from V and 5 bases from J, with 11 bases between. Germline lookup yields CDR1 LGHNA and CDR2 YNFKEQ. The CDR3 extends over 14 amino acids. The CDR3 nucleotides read TGTGCCAGCAGCCAAGACTTTGACCCCAACGAGCAGTACTTC. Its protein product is CASSQDFDPNEQYF.

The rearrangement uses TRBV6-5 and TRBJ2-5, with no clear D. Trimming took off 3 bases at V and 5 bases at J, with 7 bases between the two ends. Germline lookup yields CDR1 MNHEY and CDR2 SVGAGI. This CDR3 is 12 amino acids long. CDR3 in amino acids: CASSYQRETQYF. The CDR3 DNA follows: TGTGCCAGCAGTTATCAACGGGAGACCCAGTACTTC.

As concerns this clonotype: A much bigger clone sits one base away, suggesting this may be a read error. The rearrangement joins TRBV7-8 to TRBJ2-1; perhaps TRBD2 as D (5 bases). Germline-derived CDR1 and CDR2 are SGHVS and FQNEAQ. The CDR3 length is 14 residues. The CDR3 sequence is CTSSPPGSAHEQFF. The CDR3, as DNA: TGTACCAGCAGCCCCCCGGGATCAGCCCATGAGCAGTTCTTC.

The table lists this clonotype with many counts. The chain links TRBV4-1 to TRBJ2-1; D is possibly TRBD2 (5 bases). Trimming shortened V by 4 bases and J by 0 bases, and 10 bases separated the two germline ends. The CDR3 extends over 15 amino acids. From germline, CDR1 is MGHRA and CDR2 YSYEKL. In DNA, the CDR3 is TGCGCCAGCAGCCGAGGACTCACCTCCTACAATGAGCAGTTCTTC. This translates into CASSRGLTSYNEQFF.

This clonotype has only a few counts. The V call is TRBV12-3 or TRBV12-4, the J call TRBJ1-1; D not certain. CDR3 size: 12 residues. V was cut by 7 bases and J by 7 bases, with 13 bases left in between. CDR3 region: CASTTGRVEAFF. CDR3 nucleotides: TGTGCCAGCACCACCGGGAGGGTTGAAGCTTTCTTT.

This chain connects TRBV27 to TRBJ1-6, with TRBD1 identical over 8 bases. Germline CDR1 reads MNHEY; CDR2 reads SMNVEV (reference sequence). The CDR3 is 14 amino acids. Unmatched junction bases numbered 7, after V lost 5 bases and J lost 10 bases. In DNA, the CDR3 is TGTGCCAGCAGTCCCCAGGGGGCCTTATCACCCCTCCACTTT. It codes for CASSPQGALSPLHF.

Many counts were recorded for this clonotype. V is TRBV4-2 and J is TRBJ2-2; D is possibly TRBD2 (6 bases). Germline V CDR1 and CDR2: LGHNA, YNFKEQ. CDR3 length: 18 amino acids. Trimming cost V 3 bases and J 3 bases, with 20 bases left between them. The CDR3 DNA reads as TGTGCCAGCAGCCAGCGATCCCGGGGAAGGGAGGACACCGGGGAGCTGTTTTTT. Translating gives CASSQRSRGREDTGELFF.

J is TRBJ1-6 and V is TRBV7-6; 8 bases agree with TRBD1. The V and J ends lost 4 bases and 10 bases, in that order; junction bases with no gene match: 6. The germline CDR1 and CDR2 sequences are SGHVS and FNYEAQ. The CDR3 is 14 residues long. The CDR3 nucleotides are TGTGCCAGCAGCTATGGGGCAGGGGGCTCACCCCTCCACTTT. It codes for CASSYGAGGSPLHF.

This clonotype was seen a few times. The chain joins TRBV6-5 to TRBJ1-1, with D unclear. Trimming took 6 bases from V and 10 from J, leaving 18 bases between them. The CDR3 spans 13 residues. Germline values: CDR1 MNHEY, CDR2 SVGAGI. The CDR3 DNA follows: TGTGCCAGCAGGTCTCCGGGATTTCCCCCAGCTTTCTTT. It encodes CASRSPGFPPAFF.

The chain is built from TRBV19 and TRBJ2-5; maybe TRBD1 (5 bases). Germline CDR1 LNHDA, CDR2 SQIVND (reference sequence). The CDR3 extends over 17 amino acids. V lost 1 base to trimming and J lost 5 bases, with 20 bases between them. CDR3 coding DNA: TGTGCCAGTAGTATAGGCCGAAGAAGACCAGGGTGGGAGACCCAGTACTTC. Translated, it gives CASSIGRRRPGWETQYF.

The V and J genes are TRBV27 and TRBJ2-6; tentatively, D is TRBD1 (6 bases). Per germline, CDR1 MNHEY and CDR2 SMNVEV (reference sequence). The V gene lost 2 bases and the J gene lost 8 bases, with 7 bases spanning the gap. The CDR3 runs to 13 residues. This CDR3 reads CASSLQGTNVLTF. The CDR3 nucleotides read TGTGCCAGCAGTTTACAGGGGACCAACGTCCTGACTTTC.